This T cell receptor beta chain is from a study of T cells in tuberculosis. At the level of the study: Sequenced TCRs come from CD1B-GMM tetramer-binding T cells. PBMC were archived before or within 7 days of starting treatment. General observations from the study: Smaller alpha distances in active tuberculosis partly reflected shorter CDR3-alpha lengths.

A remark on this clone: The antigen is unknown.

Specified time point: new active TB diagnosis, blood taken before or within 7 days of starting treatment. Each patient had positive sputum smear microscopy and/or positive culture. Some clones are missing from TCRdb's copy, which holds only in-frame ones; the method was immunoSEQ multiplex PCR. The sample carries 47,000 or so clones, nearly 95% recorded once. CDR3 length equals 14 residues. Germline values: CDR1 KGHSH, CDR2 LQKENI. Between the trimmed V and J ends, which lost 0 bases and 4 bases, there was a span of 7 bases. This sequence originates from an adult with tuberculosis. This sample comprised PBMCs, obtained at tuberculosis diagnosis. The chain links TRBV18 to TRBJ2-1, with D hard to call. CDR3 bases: TGTGCCAGCTCACCACCTGTCCTTTACAATGAGCAGTTCTTC. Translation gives CASSPPVLYNEQFF.